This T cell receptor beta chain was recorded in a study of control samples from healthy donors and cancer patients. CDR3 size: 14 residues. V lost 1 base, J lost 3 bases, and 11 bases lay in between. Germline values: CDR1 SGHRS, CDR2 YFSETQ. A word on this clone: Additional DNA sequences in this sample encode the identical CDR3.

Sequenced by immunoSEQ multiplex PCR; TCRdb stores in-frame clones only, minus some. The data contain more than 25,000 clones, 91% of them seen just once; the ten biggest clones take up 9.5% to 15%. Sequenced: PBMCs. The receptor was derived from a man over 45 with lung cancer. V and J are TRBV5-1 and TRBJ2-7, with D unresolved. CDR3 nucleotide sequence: TGCGCCAGCAGCTTGCCAGGAATAGGCTACGAGCAGTACTTC. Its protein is CASSLPGIGYEQYF.